The rows below give T cell receptor beta chains drawn from one sample of a study of identical twins. MiXCR, applied by TCRdb to the 5' RACE reads, yields one record per CDR3 protein. The sample contains about 530,000 distinct CDR3 sequences, 20% to 25% of which appear only once. These data are also associated with another study on yellow fever vaccine responses in identical twins.

Specimen: CD4+ T cells sorted from blood. The receptors shown here come from a woman aged 18-29 years in good health. CDR3s include the opening cysteine and the closing phenylalanine or tryptophan. The order of the fields is J gene, clone size, V gene, D gene, CDR3 DNA, CDR3 protein. The D gene is left open where the match is weak. Clone size, where shown, is once, few, many, or a class for clones that have expanded.

>TRBJ2-6|many|TRBV24-1|-
TGTGCCACCAGTGATTCGGGGGCCCTAGTTGGGGCCAACGTCCTGACTTTC
CATSDSGALVGANVLTF
>TRBJ2-5|few|TRBV5-1|TRBD1
TGCGCCAGCAGCCGTCCGACAGGGGTCCAAGAGACCCAGTACTTC
CASSRPTGVQETQYF
>TRBJ2-1|many|TRBV6-5|TRBD2
TGTGCCAGCAGTTCTGACAATAGCGGGAGGGCCGTCTACAATGAGCAGTTCTTC
CASSSDNSGRAVYNEQFF
>TRBJ2-3|-|TRBV24-1|TRBD2
TGTGCCACCAGTGACCCCATAGCGGGAGGCGGGGGCACAGATACGCAGTATTTT
CATSDPIAGGGGTDTQYF
>TRBJ2-1|-|TRBV7-2|-
TGTGCCAGCAGCCCCAGCTGGGATGAGCAGTTCTTC
CASSPSWDEQFF
>TRBJ2-7|-|TRBV5-1|-
TGCGCCAGCAGCTTGGCCCGGGACACGATCTCCTACGAGCAGTACTTC
CASSLARDTISYEQYF
>TRBJ2-3|-|TRBV4-1|TRBD1
TGCGCCAGCAGCCCACAAGAATCCGGAGGGACAGGGAGGGGATCAGATACGCAGTATTTT
CASSPQESGGTGRGSDTQYF
>TRBJ2-6|-|TRBV7-6|-
TGTGCCAGCAGCGCCCGGGGTGGCTCCTCTGGGGCCAACGTCCTGACTTTC
CASSARGGSSGANVLTF
>TRBJ2-1|-|TRBV3-1|TRBD1
TGTGCCAGCAGCCACTTGGGACAGGGGTCCTACAATGAGCAGTTCTTC
CASSHLGQGSYNEQFF
>TRBJ2-5|-|TRBV5-1|TRBD2
TGCGCCAGCAGCAGACAGCGGGGCTCATCCCAAGAGACCCAGTACTTC
CASSRQRGSSQETQYF
>TRBJ2-2|-|TRBV6-5|TRBD2
TGTGCCAGCAGTTCAGGGACTAGCGGGAATTTGGGCACCGGGGAGCTGTTTTTT
CASSSGTSGNLGTGELFF
>TRBJ2-6|once|TRBV29-1|-
TGCAGCGTTGTGTCAGGGGCCAACGTCCTGACTTTC
CSVVSGANVLTF
>TRBJ2-2|-|TRBV10-2|-
TGCGCCAGCAGTGGTGCGACACGGAACACCGGGGAGCTGTTTTTT
CASSGATRNTGELFF
>TRBJ2-3|few|TRBV29-1|-
TGCAGCGTCCCGGTGGGAAGTCAAGGGTACGCAGATACGCAGTATTTT
CSVPVGSQGYADTQYF
>TRBJ2-7|-|TRBV29-1|-
TGCAGCGTTGAAGACAGTGCCTACGAGCAGTACTTC
CSVEDSAYEQYF
>TRBJ1-6|-|TRBV12-3/TRBV12-4|-
TGTGCCAGCAGTTTTGGGGGGCTACAAACACCCCTCCACTTT
CASSFGGLQTPLHF
>TRBJ1-2|many|TRBV12-3/TRBV12-4|-
TGCGCCAGCAGCTTGGGAAGCTATGGCTACACCTTC
CASSLGSYGYTF
>TRBJ2-7|once|TRBV7-6|TRBD1
TGTGCCAGCAGCCCGTTGACAGGGGGCCAGTACTTC
CASSPLTGGQYF
>TRBJ2-2|-|TRBV20-1|-
TGCAGTGCTAGAGACCAAAACGCCGGGGAGCTGTTTTTT
CSARDQNAGELFF
>TRBJ2-3|-|TRBV29-1|TRBD2
TGCAGCGTTGATCGGACTAGCGGGAGGGGGACAGATACGCAGTATTTT
CSVDRTSGRGTDTQYF
>TRBJ1-1|many|TRBV5-1|TRBD1
TGCGCCAGCAGCTTCGGACAGGGGGCGAACACTGAAGCTTTCTTT
CASSFGQGANTEAFF
>TRBJ2-3|-|TRBV9|TRBD1
TGTGCCAGCAGCGTAAAAACAGGGGTCTATGTAGGAGATACGCAGTATTTT
CASSVKTGVYVGDTQYF
>TRBJ2-1|-|TRBV19|-
TGTGCCAGTAGTCCCCGGAACAATGAGCAGTTCTTC
CASSPRNNEQFF
>TRBJ2-1|few|TRBV5-1|-
TGCGCCAGCAGCCCGCCCGGGTCTGAGCAGTTCTTC
CASSPPGSEQFF
>TRBJ1-2|-|TRBV29-1|-
TGCAGCGTTGCCCCGACAGAGAGCTATGGCTACACCTTC
CSVAPTESYGYTF
>TRBJ2-2|-|TRBV4-1|-
TGCGCCAGCAGAGGGGTAGCGAACACCGGGGAGCTGTTTTTT
CASRGVANTGELFF
>TRBJ2-3|few|TRBV29-1|-
TGCAGCGTTGAAAGGGGGGCCGCAGATACGCAGTATTTT
CSVERGAADTQYF
>TRBJ1-2|-|TRBV29-1|-
TGCAGCGTTGGTTCTTTTAGGGCAGGGGATGGCTACACCTTC
CSVGSFRAGDGYTF
>TRBJ2-4|-|TRBV6-2/TRBV6-3|TRBD2
TGTGCCAGCAGTTACTCTAGGGGACTAACCGACATTCAGTACTTC
CASSYSRGLTDIQYF
>TRBJ2-7|-|TRBV2|-
TGTGCCAGCGACACCCCCCTCCGGGACCGAGCCCGCTACGAGCAGTACTTC
CASDTPLRDRARYEQYF
>TRBJ2-2|-|TRBV12-3/TRBV12-4|-
TGTGCCAGCAGTTTAGCGCAGGGTCTTCGGACCGGGGAGCTGTTTTTT
CASSLAQGLRTGELFF
>TRBJ2-7|-|TRBV12-3/TRBV12-4|TRBD2
TGTGCCAGCAGCTACAGGACTAGCGGGAAATTCTACGAGCAGTACTTC
CASSYRTSGKFYEQYF
>TRBJ1-1|-|TRBV12-3/TRBV12-4|-
TGTGCCAGCCAGACGGGACATCGGACTGAAGCTTTCTTT
CASQTGHRTEAFF
>TRBJ2-7|once|TRBV19|TRBD2
TGTGCCAGTAGTATTTGGCTAGCGGGAGGTAACGAGCAGTACTTC
CASSIWLAGGNEQYF
>TRBJ2-3|-|TRBV5-1|TRBD1
TGCGCCAGCAGCCCACAGGGGGCGACCACAGATACGCAGTATTTT
CASSPQGATTDTQYF
>TRBJ2-3|few|TRBV12-3/TRBV12-4|TRBD2
TGTGCCAGCAGCTCGCTAGCGGGGTACACAGATACGCAGTATTTT
CASSSLAGYTDTQYF
>TRBJ2-1|few|TRBV11-2|-
TGTGCCAGTAATAGAGGACAGTTTTCCTACAATGAGCAGTTCTTC
CASNRGQFSYNEQFF
>TRBJ2-1|-|TRBV27|-
TGTGCCAGCAGAGGGGGGGGCACCAACTACAATGAGCAGTTCTTC
CASRGGGTNYNEQFF
>TRBJ2-1|few|TRBV5-1|TRBD2
TGCGCCAGCAGCTTGACCGGACTAGCGGGAGTTTCCTACAATGAGCAGTTCTTC
CASSLTGLAGVSYNEQFF
>TRBJ2-7|few|TRBV11-1|TRBD2
TGTGCCAGCAGCTTGACTAGCGGGAGGATCGGGGTCGTCTACGAGCAGTACTTC
CASSLTSGRIGVVYEQYF
>TRBJ1-4|-|TRBV9|-
TGTGCCAGCAGCGTACGCCCAACTAATGAAAAACTGTTTTTT
CASSVRPTNEKLFF
>TRBJ2-7|few|TRBV10-2|TRBD1
TGCGCCAGCAGTTCGGACAGGGGTTACTACGAGCAGTACTTC
CASSSDRGYYEQYF
>TRBJ2-3|-|TRBV6-1|TRBD1
TGTGCCAGTAGACAGGGTGGTACGCAGTATTTT
CASRQGGTQYF
>TRBJ1-1|few|TRBV11-3|-
TGTGCCAGCAGCTTAGAATCCCCAGGGTGGGGCACTGAAGCTTTCTTT
CASSLESPGWGTEAFF
>TRBJ1-4|-|TRBV6-2/TRBV6-3|-
TGTGCCAGCAGTTACCCTGGGAATAAGAATGAAAAACTGTTTTTT
CASSYPGNKNEKLFF